This T cell receptor beta chain was captured by sequencing in a study of CD8 T cells in ankylosing spondylitis. Study observations and caveats: Some motif variants had been reported before (in reactive arthritis synovial fluid and blood). A TCR beta motif of seven or eight highly homologous variants appeared characteristic of ankylosing spondylitis blood. Disease-linked clones, CD8+, were relatively rare in peripheral blood. Significant enrichment of disease-linked clones was reportedly seen in matched ankylosing spondylitis synovial fluid.

Quantitative barcoded 5'-RACE was used to prepare TCR beta libraries. MiXCR, applied by TCRdb to the 5' RACE reads, yields one record per CDR3 protein. The sample shows 500,000 to 650,000 distinct CDR3 sequences, roughly 5% of them seen only once. This clonotype has at least ten counts. Antigen unknown. V lost 6 bases, J lost 3 bases, and 10 bases stayed unmatched. The CDR3 has 15 amino acids. The sequencing sample was made of blood, either unsorted or a sorted T cell fraction (not recorded which). The J gene is TRBJ1-1, the V gene TRBV12-3 or TRBV12-4; 7 bases are shared with TRBD1. The TCR sequence derives from a male donor with ankylosing spondylitis. This CDR3 reads CASRRTGLGDTEAFF. The CDR3 region has the DNA TGTGCCAGCAGACGGACAGGTCTCGGCGACACTGAAGCTTTCTTT.